This T cell receptor beta chain originates from a study of T-cell memory formation after mild COVID-19 (dated by TCRdb to the early 2020s). In the study overall: TCR sequence clusters from the two donors were largely donor specific. Longitudinal TCRalpha and TCRbeta repertoire sequencing tracked T-cell clones expanding and contracting after mild COVID-19 in two donors. The cohort was made up of two young adult volunteers, one female and one male, who were previously healthy. What the work shows at the level of the full study, not this receptor alone: SARS-CoV-2 specificity was not confirmed for the second-wave clones peaking on day 37. Only two mild cases were covered by the study, and larger cohorts that include severe cases with pre-infection samples were considered necessary. Some responding clones were found in pre-infection memory, which suggests that pre-existing cross-reactive memory T cells took part in the SARS-CoV-2 response. Clones that contracted from day 15 to 85 showed balanced CD4/CD8 phenotypes, whereas a second wave of clones that expanded from day 15 to 37 leaned towards CD4+. Contracting CD4+ clones were found mainly in CM and EM memory subsets, while CD8+ clones were enriched in EMRA.

Ficoll-Paque density gradient centrifugation was used to isolate PBMCs. This clonotype was counted ten times or more. Its antigen is not yet known. No much larger clone exists at a distance of one base, and base qualities are not known. Based on the germline V gene, the CDR1 and CDR2 sequences are SGHTA and FQGNSA. Compared with germline, V lacks 5 bases and J lacks 6 bases; bases without a gene match: 7. From its cysteine to its phenylalanine, the CDR3 spans 15 amino acids. The sequence is cut down to CDR3 DNA, 45 bases in frame from base 1. The listed sequencing device is Illumina NovaSeq 6000. cDNA libraries for TCRalpha and TCRbeta were prepared by 5'RACE using constant-segment primers, with sample barcodes and unique molecular identifiers added. Trizol reagent was used to extract RNA from every sample. Library amplification was performed in two PCR steps, and a second sample barcode and Illumina TruSeq adapters were introduced in the second step. The libraries were sequenced on an Illumina NovaSeq using 2 x 150 bp paired-end reads. The paper's data handling went like this. With migec v1.2.7, reads were demultiplexed and then collapsed into UMI-guided consensus sequences. Using mixcr v2.1.11, the UMI consensuses were aligned to TRA and TRB V and J templates and assembled into clonotypes. Expanded or contracted clonotypes were those called significant by both edgeR and NoisET, with noise models trained on biological replicates. For edgeR calls, the thresholds were a false discovery rate-adjusted p below 0.01 and a log2 fold-change of 1. As an exploratory analysis of dynamics, max-normalized trajectories of the 1000 most abundant clonotypes were examined with PCA combined with hierarchical clustering. The CD4 or CD8 phenotype of responding clones was assigned using the separately sequenced CD4+ and CD8+ repertoires. TCRdb trimmed the raw reads at Q25, called clones with MiXCR and kept productive beta chains. When rows share a CDR3 protein, they turn into one entry using the most common DNA and genes. TCRdb, not the authors, supplied the V and J calls. The sample table records 540,000 or so distinct CDR3 sequences; roughly 21% of these occur just once. The ten largest clones represent roughly an eighth of the sample.

This clonotype was obtained from an adult woman who had mild COVID-19 (a few samples of this study predate the infection). The sample titles of this study are shuffled in the database, so cell type and time point are left out; the donor was told from shared clones. Sample: PBMCs or a T cell subset sorted from them (not recorded which). This receptor chain uses TRBV7-2 and TRBJ1-6, and 7 junctional nucleotides match TRBD1. The CDR3 region reads CASSLDWDSNSPLHF. The bases are TGTGCCAGCAGCCTCGATTGGGACAGTAATTCACCCCTCCACTTT.